This T cell receptor (beta chain) was captured by sequencing in a study of cytomegalovirus exposure and HLA in healthy donors. Amplification used 60 Vbeta primers and 13 Jbeta primers. The assay was immunoSEQ multiplex PCR, and TCRdb's table has in-frame clones only and misses some. The table records around 180,000 clones, approximately 86% of them present only once. The TCR sequence derives from a woman aged 18-29 years in good health and CMV-seronegative. Sequenced input: PBMCs.

The CDR3 sequence is CASSVGGHGNSPLHF. CDR3 DNA sequence: TGTGCCAGCAGCGTAGGGGGACACGGAAATTCACCCCTCCACTTT. V is TRBV9 and J is TRBJ1-6; D might be TRBD1 (6 bases). This CDR3 is 15 amino acids long. V was cut by 0 bases and J by 7 bases, with 11 bases left in between. Germline V gene sequence: CDR1 SGDLS, CDR2 YYNGEE. The full variable domain, in which reference TRBV9 and TRBJ1-6 provide the parts outside the CDR3, is DSGVTQTPKHLITATGQRVTLRCSPRSGDLSVYWYQQSLDQGLQFLIQYYNGEERAKGNILERFSAQQFPDLHSELNLSSLELGDSALYFCASSVGGHGNSPLHFGNGTRLTVT.